One and the same sample provided the 29 T cell receptor beta chains below, sequenced in a study of graft-versus-host responses after intestinal transplantation. Assay used: immunoSEQ multiplex PCR; TCRdb lists only in-frame clones, some missing. This table holds about 20,000 clones, around 86% found once. The sample consisted of PBMCs, taken around 230 days after intestinal transplant. The receptors derive from a human patient who received an intestinal transplant, so some T cells may come from the graft donor.

A single count supports this clone. The V gene is TRBV6-6, the J gene TRBJ2-7, with TRBD1 matching 7 bases. Germline CDR1 reads MNHNY; CDR2 reads SVGAGI (reference sequence). The CDR3 consists of 13 residues. V lost 4 bases, J lost 4 bases, and 4 bases stayed unmatched. The CDR3 loop reads CASSSTGWYEQYF. For the CDR3, the DNA is TGTGCCAGCAGTTCGACAGGGTGGTACGAGCAGTACTTC.

The chain links TRBV6-4 to TRBJ1-2, with 7 bases identical to TRBD1. The V and J ends lost 3 bases and 4 bases, in that order; junction bases with no gene match: 8. Germline CDR1 and CDR2: MRHNA and SNTAGT. The CDR3 runs 15 residues. The chain's CDR3 is CASSESKGGPYGYTF. CDR3 coding DNA: TGTGCCAGCAGTGAAAGTAAAGGGGGCCCCTATGGCTACACCTTC.

The rearrangement joins TRBV10-2 to TRBJ1-3; 7 nucleotides align to TRBD1. Trimming took 1 base from V and 0 from J; bases not matched to a gene: 6. Germline loops: CDR1 WSHSY, CDR2 SAAADI. The CDR3 has 17 residues. CDR3 sequence: CASSEWLGDSSGNTIYF. The CDR3 nucleotides are TGCGCCAGCAGTGAGTGGCTTGGGGACAGCTCTGGAAACACCATATATTTT.

The chain joins TRBV4-1 to TRBJ1-4, with TRBD1 identical over 7 bases. The CDR3 loop spans 17 amino acids. In germline, CDR1 is MGHRA, CDR2 YSYEKL. Losses at the gene ends were 1 base for V and 8 bases for J; bases not matched to a gene: 13. The CDR3 DNA follows: TGCGCCAGCAGCCAAGGGGGACACCGGGACAGTTCGGAAAAACTGTTTTTT. This gives the protein CASSQGGHRDSSEKLFF.

The genes are TRBV29-1 and TRBJ2-3; TRBD1 is a possible D gene (5 bases). Trimming shortened V by 6 bases and J by 0 bases, and 7 bases separated the two germline ends. The CDR3 runs to 12 residues. CDR1 and CDR2 (germline): SQVTM, ANQGSEA. This CDR3 reads CSVDTSTDTQYF. CDR3 DNA sequence: TGCAGCGTGGACACTAGCACAGATACGCAGTATTTT.

The chain uses TRBV4-1 and TRBJ2-7, with D tentatively TRBD2 (6 bases). The ends were cut back, 2 bases at V and 2 bases at J, with 19 bases in the middle. Germline CDR1 and CDR2: MGHRA and YSYEKL. There are 17 residues in the CDR3. The CDR3: CASSQYAGTGPPYEQYF. The CDR3 DNA sequence: TGCGCCAGCAGCCAATACGCGGGGACGGGGCCACCCTACGAGCAGTACTTC.

This chain joins TRBV4-1 and TRBJ2-3; 11 bases fit TRBD2. This CDR3 contains 19 residues. Trimming cost V 1 base and J 3 bases; bases outside gene matches: 12. The germline V gene encodes CDR1 MGHRA and CDR2 YSYEKL. CDR3 in DNA: TGCGCCAGCAGCCAAGTTGGACTAGCGGGCCCGACAGGGACAGATACGCAGTATTTT. Amino acids: CASSQVGLAGPTGTDTQYF.

The chain employs TRBV6-1 and TRBJ2-1; 11 bases fit TRBD2. V was pared by 4 bases and J by 4 bases, with 9 bases of the junction left unmatched. CDR1 and CDR2 (germline): MNHNS, SASEGT. There are 17 residues in the CDR3. Written as DNA, the CDR3 is TGTGCCAGCAGTGCTAGCGGGGGGCCCACGTTATACAATGAGCAGTTCTTC. Encoded protein: CASSASGGPTLYNEQFF.

This clone appeared a single time. The chain combines TRBV19 with TRBJ2-1; unclear D gene. The CDR3 is 13 residues long. V was cut by 5 bases and J by 9 bases, with 14 bases left in between. The germline gives CDR1 LNHDA, CDR2 SQIVND (reference sequence). CDR3 coding DNA: TGTGCCAGTAGTTCTGGGCTCCCCACTGAGCAGTTCTTC. Amino acids: CASSSGLPTEQFF. Complete variable domain (other parts from reference TRBV19 and TRBJ2-1): DGGITQSPKYLFRKEGQNVTLSCEQNLNHDAMYWYRQDPGQGLRLIYYSQIVNDFQKGDIAEGYSVSREKKESFPLTVTSAQKNPTAFYLCASSSGLPTEQFFGPGTRLTVL.

This chain links TRBV7-9 with TRBJ2-5, with D perhaps assigned TRBD1 or TRBD2 (5 bases each). The V gene lost 5 bases and the J gene lost 5 bases, with 15 bases spanning the gap. The CDR3 contains 14 residues. Per germline, CDR1 SEHNR and CDR2 FQNEAQ (reference sequence). Written as DNA, the CDR3 is TGTGCCAGCAGCCCGCCGACAGAGCGGGAGACCCAGTACTTC. Residues: CASSPPTERETQYF.

The chain combines TRBV6-1 with TRBJ2-3, with D perhaps matching TRBD2 (7 bases). V was clipped by 8 bases and J by 6 bases, with 18 bases between them. This CDR3 has 14 residues. Per the germline V gene, CDR1 is MNHNS and CDR2 is SASEGT. CDR3 amino acids: CASQKGGAGDTQYF. In DNA, the CDR3 is TGTGCCAGCCAAAAGGGGGGGGCCGGCGATACGCAGTATTTT.

The chain carries TRBV2 and TRBJ2-1; possible D gene TRBD2, 7 bases. Deletions cut 7 bases from V and 6 bases from J, with 22 bases between. CDR1 is SNHLY and CDR2 is FYNNEI in the germline V gene. The CDR3 covers 16 residues. This CDR3 reads CASTRLVGGPGNEQFF. The CDR3 DNA follows: TGTGCCAGCACCCGACTAGTGGGGGGGCCGGGCAATGAGCAGTTCTTC. Full variable domain (rest looked up from reference TRBV2 and TRBJ2-1): EPEVTQTPSHQVTQMGQEVILRCVPISNHLYFYWYRQILGQKVEFLVSFYNNEISEKSEIFDDQFSVERPDGSNFTLKIRSTKLEDSAMYFCASTRLVGGPGNEQFFGPGTRLTVL.

The J gene is TRBJ2-7, the V gene TRBV7-3; D might be TRBD1 or TRBD2, each matching 5 bases. Per the germline V gene, CDR1 is SGHTA and CDR2 is FQGTGA. This CDR3 is 14 amino acids long. Between the trimmed V and J ends, which lost 5 bases and 6 bases, there was a span of 17 bases. The CDR3 loop is CASSPTVGTSEQYF. The CDR3 nucleotides read TGTGCCAGCAGCCCTACTGTCGGGACGTCCGAGCAGTACTTC.

The chain joins TRBV7-9 to TRBJ2-1, with TRBD2 matching 10 bases. The CDR3 spans 17 residues. From germline, CDR1 is SEHNR and CDR2 FQNEAQ (reference sequence). V gave up 0 bases and J gave up 3 bases; unmatched junction bases: 5. CDR3 DNA: TGTGCCAGCAGCTTAGCCCCAGCGGGGGGGTACTACAATGAGCAGTTCTTC. It yields the protein CASSLAPAGGYYNEQFF.

The J gene is TRBJ2-3, the V gene TRBV7-9; TRBD1 is a possible D gene (5 bases). The CDR3 consists of 16 residues. Germline CDR1 is SEHNR and CDR2 is FQNEAQ (reference sequence). Trimming removed 1 base at V and 0 bases at J, with 11 bases between. For the CDR3, the DNA is TGTGCCAGCAGCTTAGGACAGACAACTAGCACAGATACGCAGTATTTT. Its translation is CASSLGQTTSTDTQYF.

V is TRBV14 and J is TRBJ2-4, with 11 bases matching TRBD1. Unmatched junction bases numbered 7, after V lost 2 bases and J lost 1 base. The CDR3 loop spans 18 amino acids. Per the germline V gene, CDR1 is SGHDN and CDR2 is FVKESK. In DNA form, the CDR3 reads TGTGCCAGCAGCCAAACCCGGGACAGGGGGAAGGCCAAAAACATTCAGTACTTC. This gives the protein CASSQTRDRGKAKNIQYF.

This clone was seen once. Other DNA variants within this sample encode the same CDR3. The chain links TRBV4-1 to TRBJ1-2, with TRBD1 matching 7 bases. This CDR3 has 13 amino acids. Germline assignment: CDR1 MGHRA and CDR2 YSYEKL. The V gene end was trimmed by 1 base and the J gene end by 4 bases; junction bases not matched to a gene: 0. The CDR3 region is CASSQGDSYGYTF. Written as DNA, the CDR3 is TGCGCCAGCAGCCAAGGGGACAGCTATGGCTACACCTTC.

This chain connects TRBV6-1 to TRBJ2-7; D is undetermined. CDR1 MNHNS and CDR2 SASEGT come from the germline V gene. The CDR3 totals 10 residues. Between the trimmed V and J ends, which lost 6 bases and 4 bases, there was a span of 4 bases. In DNA, the CDR3 is TGTGCCAGCAGGCAGTACGAGCAGTACTTC. Its translation: CASRQYEQYF.

V usage is TRBV5-1 and J usage is TRBJ2-3; TRBD1 agrees at 8 bases. CDR3 length: 18 amino acids. CDR1 and CDR2 (germline): SGHRS, YFSETQ. V trimming: 0 bases; J trimming: 4 bases; junction bases outside the gene matches: 13. The CDR3 DNA is TGCGCCAGCAGCTTGGGTTGGTTCGCGGACAGGGCCGCAGATACGCAGTATTTT. Translation: CASSLGWFADRAADTQYF.

V and J are TRBV5-1 and TRBJ1-1; D not resolved. Per the germline V gene, CDR1 is SGHRS and CDR2 is YFSETQ. V was trimmed by 3 bases and J by 1 base, leaving 1 base between them. CDR3 length: 11 residues. CDR3 nucleotide sequence: TGCGCCAGCAGCTCGAACACTGAAGCTTTCTTT. Its translation is CASSSNTEAFF. Combining the CDR3 with reference TRBV5-1 and TRBJ1-1 gives the whole variable domain KAGVTQTPRYLIKTRGQQVTLSCSPISGHRSVSWYQQTPGQGLQFLFEYFSETQRNKGNFPGRFSGRQFSNSRSEMNVSTLELGDSALYLCASSSNTEAFFGQGTRLTVV.

V gene TRBV5-8 combines with J gene TRBJ1-5, with 7 bases lining up with TRBD1. V lost 4 bases, J lost 1 base, and 5 bases stayed unmatched. The CDR3 sequence is 15 residues long. Germline lookup yields CDR1 SGHTS and CDR2 YDEGEE. The CDR3 nucleotides read TGTGCCAGCAGCCAGGGACAGTGGAGCAATCAGCCCCAGCATTTT. Its protein is CASSQGQWSNQPQHF.

This sequence joins TRBV5-1 and TRBJ1-2; TRBD1 agrees at 8 bases. With 4 bases clipped from V and 5 bases from J, the junction kept 10 bases outside the gene matches. The CDR3 has 15 amino acids. Germline V gene lookup returns CDR1 SGHRS and CDR2 YFSETQ. CDR3 residues: CASSRGQGELYGYTF. CDR3 DNA sequence: TGCGCCAGCAGCAGAGGACAGGGAGAGCTATATGGCTACACCTTC.

This sequence joins TRBV4-1 and TRBJ1-1; 9 positions agree with TRBD1. This CDR3 spans 16 amino acids. Germline CDR1 MGHRA, CDR2 YSYEKL. V trimming: 5 bases; J trimming: 0 bases; junction bases outside the gene matches: 7. The chain's CDR3 is CASSNTGGLMNTEAFF. In DNA, the CDR3 is TGCGCCAGCAGCAACACAGGGGGCCTCATGAACACTGAAGCTTTCTTT.

The V and J genes are TRBV5-1 and TRBJ1-6; TRBD1 aligns across 9 bases. CDR1 SGHRS and CDR2 YFSETQ come from the germline V gene. The junction had 6 bases not matched to a gene; V was cut back by 4 bases and J by 7 bases. The CDR3 extends over 15 amino acids. In DNA form, the CDR3 reads TGCGCCAGCAGCCAAACCGGGACAGGGAATTCACCCCTCCACTTT. Translated: CASSQTGTGNSPLHF.

V and J are TRBV27 and TRBJ2-1; D gene ambiguous. The CDR3 is 15 amino acids. The germline CDR1 and CDR2 sequences are MNHEY and SMNVEV (reference sequence). Trimming stripped 7 bases from V and 3 bases from J, with 16 bases between. CDR3 in amino acids: CASMRSPLIYNEQFF. As DNA, the CDR3 is TGTGCCAGCATGAGGAGTCCCCTAATCTACAATGAGCAGTTCTTC.

This clone was picked up a small number of times. The V gene is TRBV7-8, the J gene TRBJ2-4; D may be TRBD2 (7 bases). In germline, CDR1 is SGHVS, CDR2 FQNEAQ. The CDR3 length is 18 residues. The V end was cut by 0 bases, the J end by 0 bases, with 15 bases between. The CDR3 DNA is TGTGCCAGCAGCTTAGCGGTGGCGGGGGCCCTAGCCAAAAACATTCAGTACTTC. Translation gives CASSLAVAGALAKNIQYF.

The chain is built from TRBV5-6 and TRBJ2-7, with TRBD1 identical over 8 bases. Germline V CDR1 and CDR2: SGHDT, YYEEEE. This CDR3 contains 13 residues. V trimming: 4 bases; J trimming: 4 bases; junction bases outside the gene matches: 4. The CDR3 bases are TGTGCCAGCAGCGTGGGACAGGCTTACGAGCAGTACTTC. This translates into CASSVGQAYEQYF.

The chain recombines TRBV6-5 with TRBJ2-5; tentative D call: TRBD1 (6 bases). In germline, CDR1 is MNHEY, CDR2 SVGAGI. The CDR3 totals 14 residues. With 4 bases removed from V and 5 bases from J, the gap between germline ends came to 14 bases. The DNA of the CDR3 is TGTGCCAGCAGTTCAAAACAGGGCGGCGAGACCCAGTACTTC. It codes for CASSSKQGGETQYF.

Turning to this clone: Compared with germline, one end of the junction differs, possibly owing to a read error. CDR3 in DNA: TGCAGTGCCAGATCCACCGGGGAGCGGTTTTTT. Amino acids: CSARSTGERFF. V usage is TRBV20-1 and J usage is TRBJ2-2; D perhaps matches TRBD2 (5 bases). From germline, CDR1 is DFQATT and CDR2 SNEGSKA (reference sequence). The CDR3 runs to 11 residues.